These T cell receptor beta chains were read from a single sample in a study of beta chain features in type 1 diabetes. The method was immunoSEQ multiplex PCR; TCRdb's version includes in-frame clones alone and lacks a portion of them. Of about 470,000 clones in the sample, around 30% were seen once. The sequencing sample was made of naive CD4+ T cells from blood. The origin of the receptors is a man aged 18-30 years in good health. Each CDR3 is given with its conserved first and last residue. The D gene is left open where the match is weak. Size tells how often a clone was seen (once, few, many) or the class of an expanded clone, and some rows leave it out.

v_call: TRBV19; clone_size: .; j_call: TRBJ2-1; d_call: .; cdr3_aa: CASSIEVGAYNEQFF; cdr3_nt: TGTGCCAGTAGTATAGAGGTAGGGGCCTACAATGAGCAGTTCTTC
v_call: TRBV7-2; clone_size: few; j_call: TRBJ2-3; d_call: TRBD2; cdr3_aa: CASSSRISGGSTDTQYF; cdr3_nt: TGTGCCAGCAGCTCCCGAATTAGCGGGGGAAGCACAGATACGCAGTATTTT
v_call: TRBV29-1; clone_size: few; j_call: TRBJ2-3; d_call: .; cdr3_aa: CSVAEGGGEGTQYF; cdr3_nt: TGCAGCGTCGCGGAGGGAGGGGGCGAAGGTACGCAGTATTTT
v_call: TRBV27; clone_size: .; j_call: TRBJ2-2; d_call: TRBD2; cdr3_aa: CASTFDESGRANTGELFF; cdr3_nt: TGTGCCAGCACCTTTGATGAAAGCGGGAGAGCGAACACCGGGGAGCTGTTTTTT
v_call: TRBV27; clone_size: few; j_call: TRBJ2-7; d_call: TRBD2; cdr3_aa: CASSSPDRDYSEQYF; cdr3_nt: TGTGCCAGCAGTTCCCCGGACCGGGACTATTCCGAGCAGTACTTC
v_call: TRBV29-1; clone_size: .; j_call: TRBJ2-1; d_call: .; cdr3_aa: CSAYLSSYNEQFF; cdr3_nt: TGCAGCGCCTACTTGAGCTCCTACAATGAGCAGTTCTTC
v_call: TRBV2; clone_size: few; j_call: TRBJ2-3; d_call: .; cdr3_aa: CASSGQSDTQYF; cdr3_nt: TGTGCCAGCAGTGGACAGTCAGATACGCAGTATTTT
v_call: TRBV5-6; clone_size: .; j_call: TRBJ2-7; d_call: .; cdr3_aa: CASSPGLIYEQYF; cdr3_nt: TGTGCCAGCAGCCCAGGACTGATCTACGAGCAGTACTTC
v_call: TRBV5-1; clone_size: .; j_call: TRBJ2-2; d_call: TRBD2; cdr3_aa: CASSFSLAGDGELFF; cdr3_nt: TGCGCCAGCAGCTTTAGCCTAGCGGGAGATGGGGAGCTGTTTTTT
v_call: TRBV2; clone_size: few; j_call: TRBJ1-2; d_call: .; cdr3_aa: CASSLGPAFGGYTF; cdr3_nt: TGTGCCAGCAGTTTAGGACCGGCGTTCGGCGGCTACACCTTC
v_call: TRBV30; clone_size: few; j_call: TRBJ1-3; d_call: .; cdr3_aa: CAWSSAYWGTIYF; cdr3_nt: TGTGCCTGGAGCTCAGCCTACTGGGGCACCATATATTTT
v_call: TRBV9; clone_size: .; j_call: TRBJ2-5; d_call: TRBD2; cdr3_aa: CASSLAGLRETQYF; cdr3_nt: TGTGCCAGCAGCTTGGCGGGACTAAGGGAGACCCAGTACTTC
v_call: TRBV7-2; clone_size: once; j_call: TRBJ2-5; d_call: TRBD2; cdr3_aa: CASSLAPAGGQETQYF; cdr3_nt: TGTGCCAGCAGCTTAGCCCCAGCGGGGGGCCAAGAGACCCAGTACTTC
v_call: TRBV27; clone_size: .; j_call: TRBJ2-2; d_call: TRBD1; cdr3_aa: CASSQPGQGRRLFF; cdr3_nt: TGTGCCAGCAGTCAGCCGGGACAGGGAAGGCGGCTGTTTTTT
v_call: TRBV10-3; clone_size: few; j_call: TRBJ2-1; d_call: .; cdr3_aa: CAIIGQGSLEQFF; cdr3_nt: TGTGCCATCATCGGGCAGGGGAGTTTGGAGCAGTTCTTC